The 20 T cell receptor beta chains below were found in one sample sequenced in a study of vaccination effects on CD4 cells after COVID-19. Viral peptide pools were used in the ViraFEST assay to expand antigen-specific CD4+ T cells, and sequencing came afterward. Isolating CD4+ T cells followed roughly ten days of culture. Neither prior SARS-CoV-2 infection nor positive nucleocapsid antibodies were present in the vaccine recipients. Produced via immunoSEQ multiplex PCR; TCRdb's table is partial and in-frame only. The sample has 20,000 to 30,000 clones, around 73% seen once. These receptors have no identified antigens. The input for sequencing was CD4+ T cells from PBMCs cultured with SARS-CoV-2 spike peptides, taken before COVID-19 vaccination. The source is a human donor who received a COVID-19 vaccine.

This chain links TRBV7-9 with TRBJ1-1; 7 positions match TRBD1. CDR1 and CDR2 from the germline V gene are SEHNR and FQNEAQ (reference sequence). The CDR3 loop spans 15 amino acids. The V and J ends lost 5 bases and 1 base, in that order; junction bases with no gene match: 7. CDR3 nucleotides: TGTGCCAGCAGCGCCCATAGGGGGCGGAACACTGAAGCTTTCTTT. This encodes CASSAHRGRNTEAFF.

The rearrangement joins TRBV19 to TRBJ2-7, with 11 positions matching TRBD2. Germline V lookup: CDR1 LNHDA, CDR2 SQIVND (reference sequence). This CDR3 is built from 16 residues. The V and J ends lost 5 bases and 4 bases, in that order; junction bases with no gene match: 10. The CDR3 nucleotides are TGTGCCAGTAGTCCCCTTAGCGGGGGGGCCTTTTACGAGCAGTACTTC. Encoded protein: CASSPLSGGAFYEQYF.

The chain joins TRBV10-3 to TRBJ1-5, with D possibly TRBD1 on 5 matching bases. Looked up from germline, CDR1 is ENHRY and CDR2 is SYGVKD. Trimming took off 6 bases at V and 3 bases at J, with 15 bases between the two ends. The CDR3 covers 15 residues. CDR3 protein: CAIRARDGYNQPQHF. The CDR3, as DNA: TGTGCCATCAGGGCGCGGGACGGCTACAATCAGCCCCAGCATTTT.

CDR3 loop: CAIRGEGKETQYF. CDR3 DNA sequence: TGTGCCATCAGGGGCGAAGGAAAAGAGACCCAGTACTTC. V is TRBV10-3 and J is TRBJ2-5; D gene unclear. Per germline, CDR1 ENHRY and CDR2 SYGVKD. The CDR3 totals 13 residues. Trimming pared 6 bases from V and 3 bases from J, leaving 11 bases between.

The CDR3 sequence: CASSLVGAQSSGNTIYF. CDR3 sequence (DNA): TGTGCCAGCAGCTTAGTTGGTGCACAAAGCTCTGGAAACACCATATATTTT. The genes are TRBV11-2 and TRBJ1-3; D call uncertain. V was clipped by 1 base and J by 0 bases, with 13 bases between them. CDR1 SGHAT and CDR2 FQNNGV come from the germline V gene. This CDR3 region has 17 residues.

The J gene is TRBJ2-2, the V gene TRBV10-2, with 12 bases aligning to TRBD2. Germline CDR1 is WSHSY and CDR2 is SAAADI. V dropped 7 bases and J dropped 7; count of bases not matched to a gene: 13. This CDR3 comprises 17 residues. The CDR3 protein is CASTGRLAGVVDGELFF. The CDR3 DNA reads as TGCGCCAGCACCGGGCGACTAGCGGGAGTGGTAGACGGGGAGCTGTTTTTT.

The chain joins TRBV13 to TRBJ2-1, with 8 bases fitting TRBD1. The CDR3 covers 15 residues. Germline lookup yields CDR1 PRHDT and CDR2 FYEKMQ (reference sequence). The ends lost 4 bases at V and 6 bases at J; junction bases unmatched: 8. The chain's CDR3 is CASSSTYGQGNEQFF. In DNA, the CDR3 is TGTGCCAGCAGCTCGACATATGGACAGGGCAATGAGCAGTTCTTC. Filled out from reference TRBV13 and TRBJ2-1, the complete variable domain reads AAGVIQSPRHLIKEKRETATLKCYPIPRHDTVYWYQQGPGQDPQFLISFYEKMQSDKGSIPDRFSAQQFSDYHSELNMSSLELGDSALYFCASSSTYGQGNEQFFGPGTRLTVL.

V is TRBV18 and J is TRBJ1-1; D gene uncertain. V was cut by 2 bases and J by 1 base, with 5 bases left in between. The CDR3 covers 13 residues. CDR1 and CDR2 from the germline V gene are KGHSH and LQKENI. The CDR3 DNA is TGTGCCAGCTCACCAGGCCCGAACACTGAAGCTTTCTTT. The encoded protein is CASSPGPNTEAFF.

In the case of this clone: This CDR3 is also generated by other DNA sequences in the sample. The chain joins TRBV18 to TRBJ2-2; 7 bases match TRBD2. The V segment lost 0 bases and the J segment 1 base; nucleotides outside the gene matches: 2. The length of the CDR3 is 16 residues. The V gene's germline CDR1 is KGHSH and CDR2 LQKENI. The CDR3: CASSPPTGGNTGELFF. Written as DNA, the CDR3 is TGTGCCAGCTCACCACCGACGGGGGGGAACACCGGGGAGCTGTTTTTT. The whole variable domain, remainder taken from reference TRBV18 and TRBJ2-2, is NAGVMQNPRHLVRRRGQEARLRCSPMKGHSHVYWYRQLPEEGLKFMVYLQKENIIDESGMPKERFSAEFPKEGPSILRIQQVVRGDSAAYFCASSPPTGGNTGELFFGEGSRLTVL.

V and J are TRBV5-1 and TRBJ1-1, with 7 bases lining up with TRBD1. The CDR3 runs to 15 residues. Germline-derived CDR1 and CDR2 are SGHRS and YFSETQ. The J segment lost 0 bases and the V segment lost 3 bases, leaving 5 bases of the junction unmatched. This CDR3 reads CASSWGTVVNTEAFF. CDR3 DNA sequence: TGCGCCAGCAGCTGGGGGACAGTTGTGAACACTGAAGCTTTCTTT.

This clone was recorded once. The V gene is TRBV9, the J gene TRBJ2-7, with 9 bases aligning to TRBD2. The CDR3 length is 15 residues. Per germline, CDR1 SGDLS and CDR2 YYNGEE. Losses at the gene ends were 0 bases for V and 4 bases for J; bases not matched to a gene: 5. The CDR3 DNA reads TGTGCCAGCAGCGTAGGGGCTAGCGGGGTTTACGAGCAGTACTTC. Residues: CASSVGASGVYEQYF.

V and J are TRBV5-1 and TRBJ2-7, with 14 bases identical to TRBD2. The CDR3 consists of 15 residues. Trimming cost V 4 bases and J 6 bases; bases outside gene matches: 6. Germline V gene lookup returns CDR1 SGHRS and CDR2 YFSETQ. CDR3 amino acids: CASSPGTSGSIEQYF. The DNA of the CDR3 is TGCGCCAGCAGCCCCGGGACTAGCGGGAGTATCGAGCAGTACTTC.

The V and J genes are TRBV19 and TRBJ1-6; D is unclear. The CDR3 has 13 residues. CDR1 LNHDA and CDR2 SQIVND come from the germline V gene (reference sequence). Trimming removed 5 bases at V and 8 bases at J, with 10 bases between. CDR3 DNA sequence: TGTGCCAGTAGTCTCGGGAGCGATTCACCCCTCCACTTT. Amino acids: CASSLGSDSPLHF.

The chain employs TRBV7-9 and TRBJ2-4; no reliable D call. Trimming shortened V by 5 bases and J by 0 bases, and 14 bases separated the two germline ends. This CDR3 has 16 residues. In germline, CDR1 is SEHNR, CDR2 FQNEAQ (reference sequence). The CDR3 sequence is CASSPDRPLAKNIQYF. CDR3 in DNA: TGTGCCAGCAGCCCGGACCGACCCCTAGCCAAAAACATTCAGTACTTC.

The rearrangement uses TRBV5-4 and TRBJ2-1; weak D call: TRBD1 (6 bases). V was shortened by 0 bases and J by 15 bases, with 16 bases between the two germline ends. The length of the CDR3 is 13 residues. Germline V gives CDR1 SGHNT, CDR2 YYREEE (reference sequence). The CDR3 is CASSLGQEFERFF. As DNA, the CDR3 is TGTGCCAGCAGCTTGGGACAGGAATTTGAACGGTTCTTC.

The V call is TRBV27, the J call TRBJ2-1; 8 positions match TRBD2. V lost 4 bases, J lost 4 bases, and 6 bases stayed unmatched. Germline loops: CDR1 MNHEY, CDR2 SMNVEV (reference sequence). The CDR3 covers 15 residues. This CDR3 is CASSSQGTRYNEQFF. CDR3 nucleotides: TGTGCCAGCAGTTCTCAAGGGACTAGGTACAATGAGCAGTTCTTC.

This sequence joins TRBV19 and TRBJ2-2; 12 bases match TRBD2. This CDR3 contains 17 residues. J was trimmed by 5 bases and V by 6 bases; bases with no gene match: 10. Looked up from germline, CDR1 is LNHDA and CDR2 is SQIVND (reference sequence). The CDR3 bases are TGTGCCAGTAGCCCAGCTAGCGGGAGGGCGCGAACCGGGGAGCTGTTTTTT. This translates into CASSPASGRARTGELFF.

The CDR3 DNA reads as TGTGCCAGCAGACTAGGGACAGCTGGGGCCAACGTCCTGACTTTC. Translating it yields CASRLGTAGANVLTF. J is TRBJ2-6 and V is TRBV27, with 7 bases that match TRBD1. With 6 bases clipped from V and 2 bases from J, the junction kept 4 bases outside the gene matches. This CDR3 comprises 15 residues. Germline values: CDR1 MNHEY, CDR2 SMNVEV (reference sequence).

The table lists this clone with a few counts. V is TRBV11-2 and J is TRBJ2-7; D is possibly TRBD1 (5 bases). The germline V gene encodes CDR1 SGHAT and CDR2 FQNNGV. The CDR3 is 14 amino acids. V lost 0 bases and J 3 bases, leaving 9 bases between the germline ends. CDR3 sequence reads: CASSLDRVYYEQYF. CDR3 sequence (DNA): TGTGCCAGCAGCTTAGACAGGGTCTACTACGAGCAGTACTTC.

In this sample, this clone turned up a few times. This chain uses TRBV2 with TRBJ1-5; no reliable D call. The CDR3 is made up of 14 amino acids. V was cut by 6 bases and J by 4 bases, with 13 bases left in between. Germline V gene sequence: CDR1 SNHLY, CDR2 FYNNEI. CDR3 nucleotides: TGTGCCAGCAGCGACAATTATAGAAATCAGCCCCAGCATTTT. Translation gives CASSDNYRNQPQHF. The full variable domain, its missing parts supplied by reference TRBV2 and TRBJ1-5, is EPEVTQTPSHQVTQMGQEVILRCVPISNHLYFYWYRQILGQKVEFLVSFYNNEISEKSEIFDDQFSVERPDGSNFTLKIRSTKLEDSAMYFCASSDNYRNQPQHFGDGTRLSIL.